The 3 T cell receptor beta chains below all came from one sample that was sequenced in a study of blood T cell repertoires in COVID-19. The protocol was immunoSEQ multiplex PCR, while the TCRdb copy is restricted to in-frame clones and leaves out a portion. Among 400,000 or so clones listed, 85% to 90% were seen once. The sequencing sample was made of peripheral blood. Every receptor here comes from a human donor in a cohort sampled during active COVID-19.

The rearrangement joins TRBV19 to TRBJ2-3, with D possibly being TRBD1 (8 bases). The CDR3 sequence is 18 residues long. Trimming left V 1 base short and J 2 bases short, with 19 bases between. Germline assignment: CDR1 LNHDA and CDR2 SQIVND (reference sequence). The CDR3 nucleotides read TGTGCCAGTAGTATAGGTCCCCACAGGGGGGGGGACACAGATACGCAGTATTTT. Its translation: CASSIGPHRGGDTDTQYF.

This rearrangement joins TRBV3-1 (or the pseudogene TRBV3-2) to TRBJ2-2, with 8 bases identical to TRBD2. The CDR3 is 17 residues long. Germline V lookup: CDR1 LGHDT, CDR2 YNNKEL (reference sequence). The V segment lost 1 base and the J segment 4 bases; nucleotides outside the gene matches: 8. The chain's CDR3 is CASSQGHGGAGTGELFF. CDR3 sequence (DNA): TGTGCCAGCAGCCAAGGGCACGGGGGGGCCGGCACCGGGGAGCTGTTTTTT.

This clone was recorded once. The chain carries TRBV6-5 and TRBJ2-7, with 11 bases identical to TRBD2. Germline V gives CDR1 MNHEY, CDR2 SVGAGI. V lost 6 bases, J lost 7 bases, and 11 bases stayed unmatched. The CDR3 runs to 15 residues. The chain's CDR3 is CASSPGSGGAGEQYF. CDR3 DNA: TGTGCCAGCAGCCCCGGTAGCGGGGGGGCCGGGGAGCAGTACTTC.